This TCR beta chain was sequenced in a study of blood T cells in healthy people across ages. Regarding the study as a whole: Any changes in expanded clonotypes were possibly confounded, as donor CMV status remained unknown.

Concerning this clonotype: Its specificity is not known.

Germline assignment: CDR1 SGHRS and CDR2 YFSETQ. V lost 7 bases to trimming and J lost 1 base; unmatched junction nucleotides: 8. This CDR3 spans 16 amino acids. With a J-beta primer mix and a sample-barcoded 5' primer, a second PCR ran roughly 6 to 11 cycles. TCRdb fed the 5' RACE reads into MiXCR, producing one record per CDR3 protein. The sample includes over 700,000 distinct CDR3 sequences, 20% to 30% of them seen just once. These data were also reused for a study on T cells of mothers and their children.

The J gene is TRBJ2-4, the V gene TRBV5-1; the match to TRBD1 covers 10 bases. Sample: blood. This TCR was recovered from a boy under 18 in good health. The CDR3, as DNA: TGCGCCAGCCGACCCCCGGGACAGGGGGCCAAAAACATTCAGTACTTC. It encodes CASRPPGQGAKNIQYF.